These T cell receptor beta chains were read from a single sample in a study of Graves' ophthalmopathy and Graves' hyperthyroidism. TCRdb re-called the multiplex PCR reads with MiXCR, one entry per CDR3 protein. The repertoire holds approximately 160,000 distinct CDR3 sequences, with about two fifths as singletons. The sample consisted of peripheral blood. These receptors were taken from a young man with Graves' ophthalmopathy. CDR3s include the opening cysteine and the closing phenylalanine or tryptophan. D genes are given only for firm matches. Expanded clones get a size class; other rows say once, few or many, or leave the size out.

d_call,j_call,v_call,clone_size,cdr3_aa,cdr3_nt
TRBD1,TRBJ2-7,TRBV28,NA,CASSLAGDRVGEQYF,TGTGCCAGCAGTTTGGCTGGGGACAGGGTTGGCGAGCAGTACTTC
TRBD1,TRBJ1-2,TRBV28,few,CASSFVSLGQGARRGYTF,TGTGCCAGCAGTTTCGTTTCTTTGGGACAGGGGGCGAGGCGTGGCTACACCTTC
TRBD1,TRBJ2-7,TRBV19,NA,CASSIPPGGEQYF,TGTGCCAGTAGTATCCCCCCAGGGGGCGAGCAGTACTTC
NA,TRBJ1-1,TRBV7-2,NA,CASSSDGMRNTEAFF,TGTGCCAGCAGTTCTGATGGGATGAGGAACACTGAAGCTTTCTTT
TRBD1,TRBJ1-1,TRBV12-3/TRBV12-4,many,CASSSLGQGPEAFF,TGTGCCAGCAGCTCCCTGGGACAGGGTCCTGAAGCTTTCTTT
NA,TRBJ1-2,TRBV28,once,CASSPGRDYGYTF,TGTGCCAGCAGTCCCGGGCGGGACTATGGCTACACCTTC
NA,TRBJ1-6,TRBV6-2/TRBV6-3,NA,CASSYGPARSPLHF,TGTGCCAGCAGTTACGGCCCAGCCCGTTCACCCCTCCACTTT
NA,TRBJ1-2,TRBV7-2,many,CASSPDSNYGYTF,TGTGCCAGCAGCCCCGACAGTAACTATGGCTACACCTTC
NA,TRBJ2-5,TRBV6-1,NA,CASRPPAPGWETQYF,TGTGCCAGCAGACCTCCCGCCCCCGGGTGGGAGACCCAGTACTTC
NA,TRBJ1-5,TRBV7-2,many,CASSLQGLESNQPQHF,TGTGCCAGCAGCTTACAGGGACTGGAAAGCAATCAGCCCCAGCATTTT
NA,TRBJ1-1,TRBV30,NA,CAWTGTTEAFF,TGTGCCTGGACAGGGACGACTGAAGCTTTCTTT
NA,TRBJ1-1,TRBV6-5,NA,CASSFRTPGGTEAFF,TGTGCCAGCAGTTTCCGGACTCCAGGCGGCACTGAAGCTTTCTTT
NA,TRBJ2-2,TRBV6-4,many,CASSPWPEGTGELFF,TGTGCCAGCAGTCCATGGCCGGAGGGTACCGGGGAGCTGTTTTTT
TRBD2,TRBJ2-7,TRBV27,many,CASSLGGSVNEQYF,TGTGCCAGCAGTTTGGGCGGGAGCGTAAACGAGCAGTACTTC
TRBD2,TRBJ2-2,TRBV6-2/TRBV6-3,NA,CASSYLLAGTGELFF,TGTGCCAGCAGTTACTTACTAGCGGGTACCGGGGAGCTGTTTTTT
NA,TRBJ1-2,TRBV6-1,few,CASTPMTSNYGYTF,TGTGCCAGCACCCCGATGACCTCTAACTATGGCTACACCTTC
NA,TRBJ2-5,TRBV10-2,many,CASSEEGWETQYF,TGCGCCAGCAGTGAGGAGGGATGGGAGACCCAGTACTTC
TRBD1,TRBJ2-7,TRBV2,many,CASSLDRVYEQYF,TGTGCCAGCAGCCTAGACAGGGTCTACGAGCAGTACTTC
NA,TRBJ2-7,TRBV7-2,NA,CASSERGEQYF,TGTGCCAGCAGCGAACGGGGCGAGCAGTACTTC
TRBD1,TRBJ1-2,TRBV6-5,many,CASRQGAGGYTF,TGTGCCAGCAGACAGGGGGCCGGGGGCTACACCTTC
NA,TRBJ2-5,TRBV6-5,NA,CASSYYRSPQETQYF,TGTGCCAGCAGTTACTATCGCAGCCCTCAAGAGACCCAGTACTTC
NA,TRBJ1-2,TRBV7-2,many,CASSLQTNKYGYTF,TGTGCCAGCAGCTTACAGACAAACAAGTATGGCTACACCTTC
TRBD1,TRBJ1-1,TRBV6-5,NA,CASSYLTGGNTEAFF,TGTGCCAGCAGTTACCTAACAGGGGGGAACACTGAAGCTTTCTTT
TRBD1,TRBJ1-2,TRBV20-1,NA,CSAKGQLNYGYTF,TGCAGTGCTAAGGGACAGCTGAACTATGGCTACACCTTC
NA,TRBJ2-5,TRBV7-2,NA,CASSVQMLTQYF,TGTGCCAGCAGCGTCCAGATGTTGACCCAGTACTTC
NA,TRBJ2-5,TRBV20-1,NA,CSASKGGGQETQYF,TGCAGTGCTTCCAAGGGGGGTGGCCAAGAGACCCAGTACTTC
NA,TRBJ2-7,TRBV6-2/TRBV6-3,many,CASSYGETSTYEQYF,TGTGCCAGCAGTTACGGGGAGACCTCGACCTACGAGCAGTACTTC
NA,TRBJ1-2,TRBV20-1,many,CSARDHDLGASSYGYTF,TGCAGTGCTAGAGATCACGATTTGGGGGCCTCCTCCTATGGCTACACCTTC
NA,TRBJ1-6,TRBV30,many,CAWNTGNSYNSPLHF,TGTGCCTGGAACACGGGAAACTCCTATAATTCACCCCTCCACTTT
NA,TRBJ2-2,TRBV6-5,many,CASSYSSGIQTGELFF,TGTGCCAGCAGTTACTCGTCCGGGATTCAGACCGGGGAGCTGTTTTTT
TRBD1,TRBJ2-7,TRBV29-1,NA,CSISRQGPYEQYF,TGCAGCATTTCCAGACAGGGACCCTACGAGCAGTACTTC
NA,TRBJ2-7,TRBV28,NA,CASPRGGAYEQYF,TGTGCCAGCCCAAGGGGGGGAGCCTACGAGCAGTACTTC
NA,TRBJ2-2,TRBV2,many,CASRRTATGELFF,TGTGCCAGCAGGCGGACCGCTACCGGGGAGCTGTTTTTT
TRBD1,TRBJ2-7,TRBV7-2,NA,CASSSMTGSYYEQYF,TGTGCCAGCAGCTCTATGACAGGGTCCTACTACGAACAGTACTTC
TRBD2,TRBJ2-3,TRBV6-1,many,CASSEGAGGSTDTQYF,TGTGCCAGCAGTGAAGGAGCGGGAGGATCCACAGATACGCAGTATTTT
TRBD1,TRBJ1-5,TRBV12-3/TRBV12-4,NA,CASSRATGDNQPQHF,TGTGCCAGCAGTCGGGCGACAGGGGACAATCAGCCCCAGCATTTT
NA,TRBJ2-2,TRBV29-1,NA,CSVGPLAGRHTGELFF,TGCAGCGTTGGTCCTTTGGCAGGCCGGCACACCGGGGAGCTGTTTTTT
NA,TRBJ2-2,TRBV12-5,many,CASGLVLNRRTNTGELFF,TGTGCTAGTGGTTTGGTACTCAATCGGAGGACGAACACCGGGGAGCTGTTTTTT
NA,TRBJ2-5,TRBV11-3,NA,CASSDGSQETQYF,TGTGCCAGCAGCGACGGATCCCAAGAGACCCAGTACTTC
TRBD1,TRBJ2-2,TRBV18,many,CASSSGQGTFGELFF,TGTGCCAGCTCAAGCGGACAGGGGACTTTCGGGGAGCTGTTTTTT
NA,TRBJ1-1,TRBV12-3/TRBV12-4,many,CASSLPGTVAAEAFF,TGTGCCAGCAGTCTACCAGGGACGGTGGCCGCTGAAGCTTTCTTT
NA,TRBJ1-1,TRBV6-5,NA,CASSYSGRTSTEAFF,TGTGCCAGCAGTTACTCGGGGCGGACCTCGACTGAAGCTTTCTTT